This T cell receptor (beta chain) was identified in a study of blood T cell repertoires in COVID-19. On the study more broadly: Acute and convalescent COVID-19 specimens originated in the United States, Italy and Spain. T cells, B-cell-depleted T cells, or PBMCs supplied cDNA or gDNA.

In the authors' workflow: Cell counts per sample came from amplifying reference gene primers. Some clones are missing from TCRdb's copy, which holds only in-frame ones; the method was immunoSEQ multiplex PCR. That table supplies the V and J calls and clone size; D and trimming were determined from the DNA. Here the sample spans roughly 160,000 clones, 80% to 85% being singletons. The CDR3 is 15 residues long. V lost 1 base, J lost 8 bases, and 5 bases stayed unmatched. Germline CDR1 reads SEHNR; CDR2 reads FQNEAQ (reference sequence). The sequencing sample was made of peripheral blood. This receptor was obtained from a man younger than 35 with active or convalescent COVID-19. V usage is TRBV7-9 and J usage is TRBJ1-2, with 12 positions matching TRBD1. DNA of the CDR3: TGTGCCAGCAGCTTAGGGGACAGGGGGCTTTCGGGCTACACCTTC. Protein sequence: CASSLGDRGLSGYTF.